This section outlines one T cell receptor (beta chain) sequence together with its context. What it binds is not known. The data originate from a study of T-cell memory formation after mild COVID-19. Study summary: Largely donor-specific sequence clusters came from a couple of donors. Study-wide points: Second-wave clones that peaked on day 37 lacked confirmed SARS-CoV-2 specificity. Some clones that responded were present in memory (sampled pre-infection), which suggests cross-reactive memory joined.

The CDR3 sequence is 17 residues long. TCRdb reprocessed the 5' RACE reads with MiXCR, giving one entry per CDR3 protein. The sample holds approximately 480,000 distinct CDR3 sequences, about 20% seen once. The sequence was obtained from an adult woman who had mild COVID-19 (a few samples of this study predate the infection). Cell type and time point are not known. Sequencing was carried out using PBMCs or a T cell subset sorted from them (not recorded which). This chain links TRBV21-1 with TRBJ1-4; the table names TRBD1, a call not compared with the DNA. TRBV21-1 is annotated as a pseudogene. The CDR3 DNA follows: TGTGCCAGCACCCCGGAATTGCCGCGTTTAGATAATGAAAAACTGTTTTTT. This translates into CASTPELPRLDNEKLFF.